These 31 T cell receptor beta chains came from one sample sequenced in a study of CD8 T cells in ankylosing spondylitis. TCRdb fed the 5' RACE reads into MiXCR, producing one record per CDR3 protein. Of 150,000 to 200,000 distinct CDR3 sequences listed, roughly 12% are singletons. Input material: blood, either unsorted or a sorted T cell fraction (not recorded which). The receptors derive from a male donor with ankylosing spondylitis or in good health (not recorded which).

The chain combines TRBV20-1 with TRBJ1-1; D is unresolved. Trimming took 4 bases from V and 1 from J, leaving 10 bases between them. The CDR3 loop spans 13 amino acids. The germline V gene has CDR1 DFQATT and CDR2 SNEGSKA (reference sequence). CDR3 sequence: CSANGPGNTEAFF. CDR3 DNA sequence: TGCAGTGCTAACGGACCCGGGAACACTGAAGCTTTCTTT.

This clonotype was seen at least ten times. The chain joins TRBV7-2 to TRBJ2-1; D is unclear. The germline gives CDR1 SGHTA, CDR2 FQGNSA. Trimming took off 3 bases at V and 10 bases at J, with 7 bases between the two ends. The CDR3 spans 11 residues. CDR3 residues: CASSFLQEQFF. The CDR3 bases are TGTGCCAGCAGCTTCCTACAGGAGCAGTTCTTC.

This clonotype was recorded many times. The genes are TRBV24-1 and TRBJ2-2; D is unresolved. Germline assignment: CDR1 KGHDR and CDR2 SFDVKD. V was shortened by 4 bases and J by 2 bases, with 7 bases between the two germline ends. The CDR3 has 14 amino acids. The CDR3 DNA reads TGTGCCACCAGTGACATGACAAACACCGGGGAGCTGTTTTTT. Amino acid sequence: CATSDMTNTGELFF.

This clonotype was counted many times. V usage is TRBV27 and J usage is TRBJ2-2; maybe TRBD1 (6 bases). Germline CDR1 and CDR2: MNHEY and SMNVEV (reference sequence). The V gene lost 0 bases and the J gene lost 0 bases, with 23 bases spanning the gap. The CDR3 length is 21 residues. CDR3 sequence reads: CASSLSRGQGVVIANTGELFF. CDR3 in DNA: TGTGCCAGCAGTTTATCCCGGGGACAAGGGGTTGTTATCGCGAACACCGGGGAGCTGTTTTTT.

The sample holds many counts of this clonotype. The genes are TRBV4-1 and TRBJ1-2; D remains ambiguous. V was cut by 0 bases and J by 2 bases, with 13 bases left in between. The CDR3 length is 16 residues. Germline loops: CDR1 MGHRA, CDR2 YSYEKL. Here the CDR3 reads CASSQESPPVNYGYTF. CDR3 in DNA: TGCGCCAGCAGCCAAGAGAGCCCCCCGGTGAACTATGGCTACACCTTC.

This clonotype was found a few times. The chain uses TRBV5-1 and TRBJ1-2; 9 bases are shared with TRBD1. V lost 9 bases and J lost 4; bases outside the gene matches: 19. Germline V gene data show CDR1 as SGHRS and CDR2 as YFSETQ. This CDR3 has 17 residues. The CDR3 here is CANSSGTGSGGFYGYTF. CDR3 in DNA: TGCGCCAACAGTTCCGGGACAGGGAGTGGGGGTTTCTATGGCTACACCTTC.

This chain joins TRBV6-5 and TRBJ1-6; D is possibly TRBD1 (6 bases). Germline values: CDR1 MNHEY, CDR2 SVGAGI. CDR3 length: 17 amino acids. V dropped 2 bases and J dropped 10 bases, with 21 bases sitting between them. The CDR3 region is CASSYTPRRERGSPLHF. Here the CDR3 DNA reads TGTGCCAGCAGTTACACGCCTCGAAGGGAAAGGGGGTCACCCCTCCACTTT.

This clonotype was detected only a few times. The genes are TRBV5-1 and TRBJ2-4; D call uncertain. The CDR3 runs to 15 residues. V lost 2 bases and J 0 bases, leaving 9 bases between the germline ends. Per germline, CDR1 SGHRS and CDR2 YFSETQ. In nucleotides, the CDR3 is TGCGCCAGCAGCTTAAACAGTCTAGCCAAAAACATTCAGTACTTC. It codes for CASSLNSLAKNIQYF.

This clonotype was recorded at least ten times. The V call is TRBV27, the J call TRBJ2-7, with D perhaps matching TRBD1 or TRBD2 (5 bases each). Germline V lookup: CDR1 MNHEY, CDR2 SMNVEV (reference sequence). The CDR3 runs to 13 residues. Trimming removed 2 bases from V and 2 bases from J, with 7 bases in between. This CDR3 reads CASSLRGTYEQYF. In DNA form, the CDR3 reads TGTGCCAGCAGTTTACGGGGCACCTACGAGCAGTACTTC.

This clonotype was counted between two and nine times. One junction end does not reproduce the germline sequence, and a read error may be involved. The chain's CDR3 is CTSSLHQETQYF. The CDR3 DNA reads as TGCACCAGCAGTCTGCACCAAGAGACCCAGTACTTC. V is TRBV23-1 and J is TRBJ2-5; D is uncertain. TRBV23-1 is treated as an ORF (open reading frame) with a function not yet certain. CDR3 length: 12 amino acids.

This clonotype was observed a handful of times. The chain has TRBV20-1 and TRBJ2-5; perhaps D is TRBD1 or TRBD2 (5 bases each). The CDR3 covers 12 residues. CDR1 is DFQATT and CDR2 is SNEGSKA in the germline V gene (reference sequence). Deletions cut 3 bases from V and 4 bases from J, with 9 bases between. Written as DNA, the CDR3 is TGCAGTGCTAGGACCGGGACAGAGACCCAGTACTTC. Translated: CSARTGTETQYF.

The table lists this clonotype with a few counts. V gene TRBV7-2 combines with J gene TRBJ2-7; no clear D gene. Germline V gives CDR1 SGHTA, CDR2 FQGNSA. CDR3 length equals 15 residues. Trimming pared 0 bases from V and 1 base from J, leaving 10 bases between. In DNA form, the CDR3 reads TGTGCCAGCAGCTTAGCTCACTGGCAGTCCTACGAGCAGTACTTC. This translates into CASSLAHWQSYEQYF. Full variable domain (remainder filled in from reference TRBV7-2 and TRBJ2-7): GAGVSQSPSNKVTEKGKDVELRCDPISGHTALYWYRQSLGQGLEFLIYFQGNSAPDKSGLPSDRFSAERTGGSVSTLTIQRTQQEDSAVYLCASSLAHWQSYEQYFGPGTRLTVT.

This clonotype was observed once. The rearrangement links TRBV18 to TRBJ2-1, with TRBD2 identical over 7 bases. V was clipped by 0 bases and J by 7 bases; unmatched bases: 6. This CDR3 comprises 15 residues. Looked up from germline, CDR1 is KGHSH and CDR2 is LQKENI. This CDR3 is CASSPPAGVGNEQFF. For the CDR3, the DNA is TGTGCCAGCTCACCACCTGCGGGAGTGGGTAATGAGCAGTTCTTC. Full variable domain (outside the CDR3, taken from reference TRBV18 and TRBJ2-1): NAGVMQNPRHLVRRRGQEARLRCSPMKGHSHVYWYRQLPEEGLKFMVYLQKENIIDESGMPKERFSAEFPKEGPSILRIQQVVRGDSAAYFCASSPPAGVGNEQFFGPGTRLTVL.

Only a few counts were recorded for this clonotype. This chain joins TRBV5-1 and TRBJ2-5; D is possibly TRBD2 (6 bases). CDR1 and CDR2 (germline): SGHRS, YFSETQ. Trimming took 0 bases from V and 4 from J, leaving 22 bases between them. This CDR3 has 18 amino acids. The CDR3 nucleotides read TGCGCCAGCAGCTTGGATGTGGGAGGAACCCTGATATTAGAGACCCAGTACTTC. It is translated as CASSLDVGGTLILETQYF.

This clonotype has a handful of counts. CDR3 DNA sequence: TGCGCCAGCAGCTACTATAGCGGGGGGACGCCCTACAATGAGCAGTTCTTC. The encoded protein is CASSYYSGGTPYNEQFF. V is TRBV5-1 and J is TRBJ2-1, with 10 bases fitting TRBD2. V lost 3 bases to trimming and J lost 2 bases; unmatched junction nucleotides: 8. Germline V CDR1 and CDR2: SGHRS, YFSETQ. This CDR3 contains 17 residues.

This clonotype has at least ten counts. The genes are TRBV12-3 or TRBV12-4 and TRBJ2-3; 8 bases are a match to TRBD1. This CDR3 is 15 amino acids long. The junction had 4 bases not matched to a gene; V was cut back by 2 bases and J by 3 bases. The chain's CDR3 is CASSLTGQVTDTQYF. DNA of the CDR3: TGTGCCAGCAGTTTAACGGGACAGGTGACAGATACGCAGTATTTT.

V gene TRBV12-3 or TRBV12-4 combines with J gene TRBJ1-2, with D unclear. The V end lost 0 bases, the J end lost 4 bases, and 12 bases lay between the germline ends. CDR3 length equals 15 residues. The CDR3 spells CASSLALAGPYGYTF. The CDR3 nucleotides are TGTGCCAGCAGTTTAGCCCTGGCAGGACCCTATGGCTACACCTTC.

This clonotype was seen many times. The rearrangement links TRBV4-3 to TRBJ2-7; TRBD1 matches at 8 bases. Trimming took 1 base from V and 3 from J; bases not matched to a gene: 2. CDR1 and CDR2 from the germline V gene are LGHNA and YSLEER. This CDR3 comprises 14 residues. The CDR3 nucleotides are TGCGCCAGCAGCCAAGGGACAGGGAACTACGAGCAGTACTTC. It yields the protein CASSQGTGNYEQYF.

This rearrangement joins TRBV18 to TRBJ1-1, with a possible D match to TRBD1 (6 bases). This CDR3 spans 16 amino acids. Trimming removed 3 bases from V and 6 bases from J, with 20 bases in between. The V gene's germline CDR1 is KGHSH and CDR2 LQKENI. The CDR3 bases are TGTGCCAGCTCACCGCAGAGCCTCGGGGGCAAACCTGAAGCTTTCTTT. Encoded protein: CASSPQSLGGKPEAFF.

V usage is TRBV20-1 and J usage is TRBJ2-7; tentative D call: TRBD2 (6 bases). CDR1 is DFQATT, CDR2 SNEGSKA, per germline (reference sequence). The length of the CDR3 is 16 residues. V was pared by 3 bases and J by 0 bases, with 18 bases between. The CDR3 spells CSASGPSGLSSYEQYF. Written as DNA, the CDR3 is TGCAGTGCTAGTGGCCCCAGCGGGCTAAGCTCCTACGAGCAGTACTTC.

V is TRBV29-1 and J is TRBJ2-1; TRBD1 matches 9 bases. The CDR3 totals 16 residues. Trimming cost V 1 base and J 7 bases; bases outside gene matches: 11. Germline-derived CDR1 and CDR2 are SQVTM and ANQGSEA. The CDR3: CSVEVLGQGLVNEQFF. The CDR3 DNA reads TGCAGCGTTGAAGTACTAGGACAGGGGCTCGTGAATGAGCAGTTCTTC.

This clonotype was found many times. The chain carries TRBV3-1 and TRBJ2-7; the D gene could be TRBD1 or TRBD2 (5 bases each). This CDR3 contains 15 residues. CDR1 is LGHDT and CDR2 is YNNKEL in the germline V gene (reference sequence). V was cut by 3 bases and J by 2 bases, with 14 bases left in between. DNA for the CDR3: TGTGCCAGCAGCCAGGGGGAGCGGATAACCTACGAGCAGTACTTC. Encoded protein: CASSQGERITYEQYF.

This clonotype was counted ten times or more. This rearrangement joins TRBV20-1 to TRBJ2-1; D is possibly TRBD1 (6 bases). This CDR3 is built from 13 residues. The V gene lost 0 bases and the J gene lost 6 bases, with 9 bases spanning the gap. Germline values: CDR1 DFQATT, CDR2 SNEGSKA (reference sequence). The CDR3 sequence: CSAREVGGNEQFF. The CDR3 DNA reads as TGCAGTGCTAGAGAGGTAGGGGGCAATGAGCAGTTCTTC.

This clonotype was seen ten or more times. This chain connects TRBV6-1 to TRBJ1-3, with 8 bases lining up with TRBD1. The CDR3 extends over 13 amino acids. Trimming took 7 bases from V and 3 from J; bases not matched to a gene: 2. CDR1 is MNHNS and CDR2 is SASEGT in the germline V gene. The CDR3 loop reads CASTGGSGNTIYF. DNA for the CDR3: TGTGCCAGCACAGGGGGCAGTGGAAACACCATATATTTT.

This clonotype appeared many times. The chain links TRBV15 to TRBJ2-3; 7 bases are a match to TRBD2. V gave up 4 bases and J gave up 5 bases; unmatched junction bases: 12. The germline V gene encodes CDR1 LNHNV and CDR2 YYDKDF (reference sequence). The length of the CDR3 is 16 residues. CDR3 sequence reads: CATSITSSGPGDTQYF. CDR3 nucleotide sequence: TGTGCCACCAGCATCACCTCTAGCGGCCCAGGAGATACGCAGTATTTT.

Only a few counts were recorded for this clonotype. J is TRBJ2-1 and V is TRBV7-8; no reliable D call. The V gene's germline CDR1 is SGHVS and CDR2 FQNEAQ. This CDR3 comprises 16 residues. Trimming stripped 1 base from V and 4 bases from J, with 14 bases between. The CDR3 here is CASSLGLRVGYNEQFF. DNA of the CDR3: TGTGCCAGCAGCTTAGGGTTAAGGGTCGGGTACAATGAGCAGTTCTTC.

This clonotype was counted ten times or more. This CDR3 reads CASSKQGINGYTF. DNA for the CDR3: TGTGCCAGCAGCAAACAGGGCATAAATGGCTACACCTTC. The rearrangement links TRBV9 to TRBJ1-2, with D possibly TRBD1 on 6 matching bases. V was trimmed by 4 bases and J by 6 bases, leaving 13 bases between them. The V gene's germline CDR1 is SGDLS and CDR2 YYNGEE. CDR3 size: 13 residues.

The table lists this clonotype with a few counts. The CDR3 reads CAPDGGSYSYEQYF. In DNA, the CDR3 is TGTGCCCCTGATGGGGGGTCATACTCCTACGAGCAGTACTTC. The V call is TRBV21-1, the J call TRBJ2-7; the table's D call of TRBD1 was not tested on the DNA. TRBV21-1 is reported as a pseudogene. The CDR3 loop spans 14 amino acids.

The chain combines TRBV7-8 with TRBJ2-5; the match to TRBD1 covers 9 bases. CDR3 length: 14 amino acids. Germline V gene data show CDR1 as SGHVS and CDR2 as FQNEAQ. V trimming: 4 bases; J trimming: 5 bases; junction bases outside the gene matches: 5. The CDR3, as DNA: TGTGCCAGCAGCTCGACAGGGGGGGAGGAGACCCAGTACTTC. Translation: CASSSTGGEETQYF.

In DNA, the CDR3 is TGCGCCAGCAGAAGCTTCCGGGACAGGGAAAGGATGAACACTGAAGCTTTCTTT. Residues: CASRSFRDRERMNTEAFF. The chain couples TRBV10-1 to TRBJ1-1; 9 bases align to TRBD1. This CDR3 is built from 18 residues. V trimming: 6 bases; J trimming: 0 bases; junction bases outside the gene matches: 14. Germline V gene sequence: CDR1 WNHNN, CDR2 SYGVQD (reference sequence).

The rearrangement joins TRBV9 to TRBJ2-7; D not resolved. The CDR3 consists of 16 residues. Trimming removed 0 bases from V and 3 bases from J, with 16 bases in between. The germline V gene encodes CDR1 SGDLS and CDR2 YYNGEE. The CDR3 nucleotides read TGTGCCAGCAGCGTAGGAGGCAGTAAAGGACGCTACGAGCAGTACTTC. It encodes CASSVGGSKGRYEQYF.